This T cell receptor beta chain derives from a study of response to subunit inactivated influenza vaccine. One entry per CDR3 protein results from TCRdb running MiXCR on the RT-PCR reads. The sample carries 800,000 or so distinct CDR3 sequences, 21% recorded once. The CDR3 spans 14 residues. Trimming stripped 2 bases from V and 1 base from J, with 8 bases between. There are many counts of this clonotype. The chain is built from TRBV12-3 or TRBV12-4 and TRBJ2-5; D may be TRBD1 (5 bases). The input for sequencing was PBMCs from blood, taken roughly 5 days after vaccination. The clonotype comes from a man between 45 and 60 years old who received an inactivated influenza vaccine. Written as DNA, the CDR3 is TGTGCCAGCAGTTTATCCAGGGCCCAAGAGACCCAGTACTTC. This encodes CASSLSRAQETQYF.